This T cell receptor (beta chain) was found in a study of response to subunit inactivated influenza vaccine. The study's findings and limits: With each seasonal influenza vaccination, the authors suggested, few new T cells are recruited.

Using its own MiXCR run on the RT-PCR reads, TCRdb lists one record per CDR3 protein. The data show roughly 650,000 distinct CDR3 sequences, with 15% to 18% seen just once and roughly 10% held by the top ten. CDR1 SEHNR and CDR2 FQNEAQ come from the germline V gene (reference sequence). With V trimmed by 6 bases and J by 2 bases, 11 bases remained unmatched. This CDR3 has 17 residues. Comment on this clonotype: Its antigen is not identified.

The sample in question was PBMCs from blood, obtained approximately 12 days after vaccination. The gene calls are TRBV7-9 and TRBJ2-7, with 12 bases that match TRBD1. The sequence derives from a man aged 50-59 years who received an inactivated influenza vaccine. DNA of the CDR3: TGTGCCAGCAGTAAGAGGAGGGGACAGGGGGCCCCCTACGAGCAGTACTTC. Translation gives CASSKRRGQGAPYEQYF.